Shown below are 20 T cell receptor beta chains from a single sample sequenced in a study of blood T cell repertoires in COVID-19. The repertoire was sequenced with immunoSEQ multiplex PCR; TCRdb's copy has only in-frame clones and lacks some. This sample yields about 300,000 clones, of which roughly 92% are seen a single time; around 2.2% belongs to the top ten. The sequencing sample was made of peripheral blood. The receptors come from a woman younger than 45 with COVID-19, enrolled during active disease.

J is TRBJ2-3 and V is TRBV7-9, with TRBD2 as a possible D gene (7 bases). This CDR3 contains 16 residues. V was shortened by 7 bases and J by 4 bases, with 21 bases between the two germline ends. Germline V lookup: CDR1 SEHNR, CDR2 FQNEAQ (reference sequence). The CDR3 region has the DNA TGTGCCAGCACCCTCGGGGGGCCTCACCGGCCAGATACGCAGTATTTT. This translates into CASTLGGPHRPDTQYF.

This chain joins TRBV10-3 and TRBJ2-2; D is perhaps TRBD1 (5 bases). The CDR3 has 14 residues. CDR1 is ENHRY, CDR2 SYGVKD, per germline. Trimming left V 0 bases short and J 9 bases short, with 11 bases between. For the CDR3, the DNA is TGTGCCATCAGTGAGTCACAGGATTTCTGGGAGCTGTTTTTT. This gives the protein CAISESQDFWELFF.

The chain joins TRBV6-5 to TRBJ2-3; D possibly corresponds to TRBD1 (6 bases). Germline V gene sequence: CDR1 MNHEY, CDR2 SVGAGI. Trimming removed 6 bases from V and 0 bases from J, with 13 bases in between. This CDR3 is 15 amino acids long. The CDR3 DNA follows: TGTGCCAGCAGCCAAAGACAGGCTAGCACAGATACGCAGTATTTT. Translating gives CASSQRQASTDTQYF.

The V gene is TRBV28, the J gene TRBJ1-2, with TRBD1 matching 7 bases. Trimming at V came to 3 bases and at J to 8 bases, leaving 6 bases not matched to a gene. CDR1 is MDHEN and CDR2 is SYDVKM in the germline V gene. The CDR3 has 13 amino acids. CDR3 protein: CASSFTGAVGYTF. The CDR3 DNA reads as TGTGCCAGCAGTTTTACAGGGGCGGTGGGCTACACCTTC.

This clone was observed a single time. The rearrangement links TRBV7-9 to TRBJ1-5; TRBD1 aligns across 7 bases. Trimming removed 5 bases from V and 2 bases from J; junction bases left unmatched: 3. Germline values: CDR1 SEHNR, CDR2 FQNEAQ (reference sequence). This CDR3 comprises 14 residues. The CDR3 here is CASSIGQGNQPQHF. CDR3 in DNA: TGTGCCAGCAGCATCGGACAGGGCAATCAGCCCCAGCATTTT.

This chain's CDR3 is CASSLTSPTDTQYF. In DNA, the CDR3 is TGCGCCAGCAGCCTGACTAGTCCCACAGATACGCAGTATTTT. The V gene is TRBV5-1, the J gene TRBJ2-3, with D maybe TRBD2 (6 bases). The CDR3 spans 14 residues. Trimming took 4 bases from V and 2 from J, leaving 11 bases between them. The germline V gene encodes CDR1 SGHRS and CDR2 YFSETQ.

V is TRBV5-1 and J is TRBJ1-2; 7 nucleotides match TRBD1. V shed 3 bases, J shed 7 bases, and the junction held 12 bases outside the gene matches. The CDR3 spans 15 residues. Germline V gene sequence: CDR1 SGHRS, CDR2 YFSETQ. CDR3 in amino acids: CASSSGQVDLGGYTF. CDR3 sequence (DNA): TGCGCCAGCAGCTCCGGACAGGTTGACCTTGGTGGCTACACCTTC.

This chain links TRBV2 with TRBJ1-1; D remains unclear. V was pared by 7 bases and J by 11 bases, with 14 bases between. The CDR3 consists of 11 residues. The V gene's germline CDR1 is SNHLY and CDR2 FYNNEI. CDR3 sequence (DNA): TGTGCCAGCACCCTGACATCGATCGCTTTCTTT. As protein: CASTLTSIAFF. Full variable domain (missing parts from reference TRBV2 and TRBJ1-1): EPEVTQTPSHQVTQMGQEVILRCVPISNHLYFYWYRQILGQKVEFLVSFYNNEISEKSEIFDDQFSVERPDGSNFTLKIRSTKLEDSAMYFCASTLTSIAFFGQGTRLTVV.

This chain joins TRBV21-1 and TRBJ2-7; the table names TRBD1, a call not compared with the DNA. TRBV21-1 is described as a pseudogene. The CDR3 contains 16 residues. The CDR3 sequence: CASSKEGAGSSYEQYF. The CDR3 nucleotides are TGTGCCAGCAGCAAAGAGGGGGCAGGGAGCTCCTACGAGCAGTACTTC.

The J gene is TRBJ1-1, the V gene TRBV24-1; D is unresolved. V was shortened by 3 bases and J by 10 bases, with 20 bases between the two germline ends. Germline lookup yields CDR1 KGHDR and CDR2 SFDVKD. The CDR3 is 15 amino acids. The CDR3 DNA follows: TGTGCCACCAGTGATCCCAAAGGTTATGGGGAGAGAGCTTTCTTT. As protein: CATSDPKGYGERAFF.

CDR3 region: CASRGGAAEAFF. CDR3 nucleotides: TGTGCCAGCAGAGGAGGGGCCGCTGAAGCTTTCTTT. V usage is TRBV2 and J usage is TRBJ1-1; maybe TRBD1 (5 bases). V was cut by 6 bases and J by 6 bases, with 11 bases left in between. CDR1 is SNHLY, CDR2 FYNNEI, per germline. The CDR3 runs to 12 residues.

V and J are TRBV5-1 and TRBJ2-1; 10 bases fit TRBD2. Germline CDR1 and CDR2: SGHRS and YFSETQ. The CDR3 extends over 16 amino acids. The J segment lost 10 bases and the V segment lost 5 bases, leaving 15 bases of the junction unmatched. DNA for the CDR3: TGCGCCAGCAGTCCTAGCGGGAGCGCACCCTTTGTGGAGCAGTTCTTC. Its translation: CASSPSGSAPFVEQFF.

The V and J genes are TRBV7-8 and TRBJ2-7; D is unclear. The germline V gene encodes CDR1 SGHVS and CDR2 FQNEAQ. The germline V and J ends were trimmed by 1 base and 1 base, with 20 bases remaining between them. The CDR3 has 18 residues. CDR3 coding DNA: TGTGCCAGCAGCTTAGAATTAAGTGGGCCAGGCTTTTCCTACGAGCAGTACTTC. Its translation is CASSLELSGPGFSYEQYF.

The chain uses TRBV3-1 (or the pseudogene TRBV3-2) and TRBJ1-4, with TRBD1 matching over 11 bases. The CDR3 totals 14 residues. The germline V gene has CDR1 LGHDT and CDR2 YNNKEL (reference sequence). V trimming: 5 bases; J trimming: 8 bases; junction bases outside the gene matches: 4. CDR3 DNA sequence: TGTGCCAGCAGCAGGACAGGGGGCGACGAAAAACTGTTTTTT. Translating it yields CASSRTGGDEKLFF.

The rearrangement joins TRBV2 to TRBJ2-4; 9 bases agree with TRBD1. Germline CDR1 is SNHLY and CDR2 is FYNNEI. The CDR3 contains 16 residues. J gave up 2 bases and V 4 bases, and 6 bases lay outside the gene matches. Written as DNA, the CDR3 is TGTGCCAGCAGTGGACCCGGGACAGGGTCCAAAAACATTCAGTACTTC. Protein: CASSGPGTGSKNIQYF.

The chain couples TRBV2 to TRBJ2-1; the D is unclear. Trimming pared 11 bases from V and 6 bases from J, leaving 5 bases between. There are 9 residues in the CDR3. From germline, CDR1 is SNHLY and CDR2 FYNNEI. CDR3 coding DNA: TGTGCCCTCGGCAATGAGCAGTTCTTC. This gives the protein CALGNEQFF.

The chain has TRBV19 and TRBJ1-1; D remains unclear. The CDR3 covers 13 residues. Germline assignment: CDR1 LNHDA and CDR2 SQIVND (reference sequence). V lost 7 bases and J 2 bases, leaving 11 bases between the germline ends. The CDR3 region is CASNQARNTEAFF. CDR3 DNA: TGTGCCAGTAATCAAGCGAGAAACACTGAAGCTTTCTTT.

CDR3 sequence (DNA): TGTGCCAGCAGTGAAGACAGGACCTACGAGCAGTACTTC. Protein: CASSEDRTYEQYF. The V gene is TRBV2, the J gene TRBJ2-7; maybe TRBD1 (5 bases). CDR1 and CDR2 from the germline V gene are SNHLY and FYNNEI. The V end was cut by 1 base, the J end by 2 bases, with 6 bases between. CDR3 size: 13 residues.

This clone was seen a handful of times. The V and J genes are TRBV6-5 and TRBJ2-3, with unresolved D. Germline V CDR1 and CDR2: MNHEY, SVGAGI. V lost 9 bases and J lost 0, with 10 bases in between. This CDR3 comprises 13 residues. CDR3 in DNA: TGTGCCAGTACCCCAGATAGCACAGATACGCAGTATTTT. Its translation: CASTPDSTDTQYF.

V usage is TRBV18 and J usage is TRBJ2-1, with D possibly matching TRBD1 (6 bases). V was shortened by 3 bases and J by 1 base, with 10 bases between the two germline ends. The CDR3 consists of 15 residues. CDR1 is KGHSH and CDR2 is LQKENI in the germline V gene. The DNA of the CDR3 is TGTGCCAGCTCACCTAGGACAGAGTCCTACAATGAGCAGTTCTTC. Translating it yields CASSPRTESYNEQFF.